Presented here are 31 T cell receptor beta chains from one specimen sequenced in a study of identical twins. TCRdb reprocessed the 5' RACE reads via MiXCR and lists one record per CDR3 protein. The sample carries approximately 470,000 distinct CDR3 sequences, approximately 14% recorded once. The data also belong to a second study, concerning yellow fever vaccine responses in identical twins.

Sequencing used CD4+ T cells sorted from blood. The receptors come from a woman aged 18 to 35 in good health.

This clonotype was seen only a few times. The chain employs TRBV7-2 and TRBJ2-7, with 9 positions matching TRBD1. The V segment lost 4 bases and the J segment 2 bases; nucleotides outside the gene matches: 12. CDR1 and CDR2 (germline): SGHTA, FQGNSA. The CDR3 consists of 17 residues. The DNA of the CDR3 is TGTGCCAGCAGCTCTTTGAGCGCCGGGACAGGGCCCTACGAGCAGTACTTC. Protein: CASSSLSAGTGPYEQYF.

This clonotype has at least ten counts. V and J are TRBV3-1 and TRBJ2-3; D not resolved. This CDR3 spans 11 amino acids. V was shortened by 2 bases and J by 6 bases, with 3 bases between the two germline ends. The germline CDR1 and CDR2 sequences are LGHDT and YNNKEL (reference sequence). As DNA, the CDR3 is TGTGCCAGCAGCCAACAGGATACGCAGTATTTT. Amino acid sequence: CASSQQDTQYF.

This clonotype was counted many times. CDR3 sequence: CASSVSGTGNYEQYF. The CDR3 DNA follows: TGTGCCAGCAGCGTCTCCGGGACAGGGAACTACGAGCAGTACTTC. This chain links TRBV7-9 with TRBJ2-7, with 9 bases identical to TRBD1. Trimming at V came to 5 bases and at J to 3 bases, leaving 8 bases not matched to a gene. Per germline, CDR1 SEHNR and CDR2 FQNEAQ (reference sequence). The CDR3 consists of 15 residues.

This clonotype came up a few times. The V gene is TRBV20-1, the J gene TRBJ2-7, with TRBD1 identical over 10 bases. CDR1 and CDR2 from the germline V gene are DFQATT and SNEGSKA (reference sequence). The V gene end was trimmed by 0 bases and the J gene end by 7 bases; junction bases not matched to a gene: 9. The CDR3 loop spans 15 amino acids. CDR3: CSARDPRQGAGEQYF. The DNA of the CDR3 is TGCAGTGCTAGAGATCCTAGACAGGGGGCGGGGGAGCAGTACTTC.

This chain connects TRBV6-1 to TRBJ1-5; D may be TRBD1 (5 bases). Trimming pared 5 bases from V and 2 bases from J, leaving 19 bases between. This CDR3 spans 17 amino acids. CDR1 and CDR2 (germline): MNHNS, SASEGT. The CDR3 is CASSPTLWGMGNQPQHF. In nucleotides, the CDR3 is TGTGCCAGCAGTCCCACCCTTTGGGGGATGGGCAATCAGCCCCAGCATTTT.

The chain recombines TRBV7-9 with TRBJ2-7, with D tentatively TRBD2 (6 bases). Germline-derived CDR1 and CDR2 are SEHNR and FQNEAQ (reference sequence). The CDR3 runs to 13 residues. Trimming cost V 7 bases and J 2 bases, with 12 bases left between them. The CDR3 reads CASTGDSTYEQYF. The CDR3 DNA sequence: TGTGCCAGCACCGGGGACTCCACCTACGAGCAGTACTTC.

This clonotype occurred a few times. The chain joins TRBV29-1 to TRBJ2-2, with D perhaps TRBD1 or TRBD2 (5 bases each). The V end was cut by 3 bases, the J end by 8 bases, with 16 bases between. CDR3 size: 14 residues. Looked up from germline, CDR1 is SQVTM and CDR2 is ANQGSEA. The CDR3 protein is CSVDWGRTDGELFF. DNA for the CDR3: TGCAGCGTTGATTGGGGACGAACCGATGGGGAGCTGTTTTTT.

The chain couples TRBV5-1 to TRBJ2-5; 7 bases line up with TRBD2. The ends lost 5 bases at V and 3 bases at J; junction bases unmatched: 7. Germline V gene data show CDR1 as SGHRS and CDR2 as YFSETQ. The CDR3 is 14 residues long. CDR3 amino acids: CASSRGSPKETQYF. In DNA form, the CDR3 reads TGCGCCAGCAGTCGCGGGAGCCCCAAAGAGACCCAGTACTTC.

This clonotype was detected a few times. The V and J genes are TRBV3-1 and TRBJ2-4; 11 bases fit TRBD2. Germline V gene sequence: CDR1 LGHDT, CDR2 YNNKEL (reference sequence). V was pared by 1 base and J by 0 bases, with 8 bases of the junction left unmatched. CDR3 length equals 19 residues. The CDR3 DNA is TGTGCCAGCAGCCAAGCGGTGACTAGCGGGGTACTAGCCAAAAACATTCAGTACTTC. This gives the protein CASSQAVTSGVLAKNIQYF.

Only a few counts were recorded for this clonotype. This chain connects TRBV20-1 to TRBJ2-7, with TRBD2 identical over 7 bases. This CDR3 has 17 amino acids. Germline V lookup: CDR1 DFQATT, CDR2 SNEGSKA (reference sequence). The V segment lost 0 bases and the J segment 0 bases; nucleotides outside the gene matches: 11. The CDR3 nucleotides are TGCAGTGCTAGAGAGCCACATGTGGGGGGGGGCTCCTACGAGCAGTACTTC. Amino acids: CSAREPHVGGGSYEQYF.

The CDR3 DNA follows: TGTGCCAGCAGCTTTTCCAGATTCTATGAGCAGTTCTTC. It is translated as CASSFSRFYEQFF. The chain links TRBV11-2 to TRBJ2-1; the D is unclear. CDR1 SGHAT and CDR2 FQNNGV come from the germline V gene. The CDR3 loop spans 13 amino acids. The V gene lost 3 bases and the J gene lost 8 bases, with 11 bases spanning the gap.

The table lists this clonotype with many counts. The J gene is TRBJ1-1, the V gene TRBV7-3; D perhaps matches TRBD1 (6 bases). Germline lookup yields CDR1 SGHTA and CDR2 FQGTGA. The V and J ends lost 5 bases and 5 bases respectively, with 12 bases between them. There are 13 residues in the CDR3. This CDR3 is CASSLNRGTEAFF. Written as DNA, the CDR3 is TGTGCCAGCAGCCTTAATAGGGGGACTGAAGCTTTCTTT.

V and J are TRBV7-9 and TRBJ2-7; unclear D gene. The CDR3 runs to 12 residues. Germline V CDR1 and CDR2: SEHNR, FQNEAQ (reference sequence). V was cut by 3 bases and J by 9 bases, with 12 bases left in between. CDR3 protein: CASSLADGGQYF. As DNA, the CDR3 is TGTGCCAGCAGCTTGGCGGATGGCGGGCAGTACTTC.

This clonotype was seen a handful of times. The chain couples TRBV11-2 to TRBJ2-1; 7 positions agree with TRBD1. This CDR3 region has 13 residues. CDR1 is SGHAT and CDR2 is FQNNGV in the germline V gene. V shed 5 bases and J 15 bases; nucleotides not matched to a gene: 13. As DNA, the CDR3 is TGTGCCAGCAGCGGGCTTATGAGGGACAGTCCGTTCTTC. Amino acid sequence: CASSGLMRDSPFF.

This clonotype was observed many times. The chain couples TRBV10-3 to TRBJ1-6; TRBD1 agrees at 7 bases. The CDR3 is made up of 18 amino acids. J gave up 6 bases and V 0 bases, and 11 bases lay outside the gene matches. In germline, CDR1 is ENHRY, CDR2 SYGVKD. The CDR3 sequence: CAISESGFGTVLNSPLHF. As DNA, the CDR3 is TGTGCCATCAGTGAGTCGGGTTTTGGGACAGTTCTTAATTCACCCCTCCACTTT.

This chain joins TRBV11-1 and TRBJ2-1; a weak D match, TRBD2 (6 bases). The CDR3 covers 20 residues. Trimming took 5 bases from V and 9 from J, leaving 35 bases between them. Per the germline V gene, CDR1 is SGHAT and CDR2 is FQDESV (reference sequence). The CDR3 spells CASSLRGGGVGKTESTEQFF. The CDR3 bases are TGTGCCAGCAGCCTCCGGGGTGGCGGGGTCGGCAAGACTGAAAGCACTGAGCAGTTCTTC.

V is TRBV29-1 and J is TRBJ2-5; D possibly corresponds to TRBD2 (5 bases). Trimming removed 8 bases at V and 9 bases at J, with 19 bases between. The CDR3 contains 12 residues. CDR1 SQVTM and CDR2 ANQGSEA come from the germline V gene. In DNA form, the CDR3 reads TGCAGCACCGACTACAGTAATGGGGCCCAGTACTTC. It encodes CSTDYSNGAQYF.

This chain joins TRBV6-1 and TRBJ2-7; D is possibly TRBD1 (6 bases). Trimming took off 1 base at V and 2 bases at J, with 12 bases between the two ends. The length of the CDR3 is 15 residues. The germline V gene has CDR1 MNHNS and CDR2 SASEGT. CDR3 bases: TGTGCCAGCAGTGAAGTTTTGGGACATACCTACGAGCAGTACTTC. It yields the protein CASSEVLGHTYEQYF.

The CDR3 nucleotides are TGTGCCAGCAGCCAAGATTTTTTGGGCAGGGCAGCCTACGAGCAGTACTTC. Protein sequence: CASSQDFLGRAAYEQYF. The genes are TRBV3-1 and TRBJ2-7; tentatively, D is TRBD1 (5 bases). V was cut by 0 bases and J by 2 bases, with 17 bases left in between. The CDR3 has 17 residues. The germline gives CDR1 LGHDT, CDR2 YNNKEL (reference sequence).

The chain is built from TRBV29-1 and TRBJ2-1, with 8 bases identical to TRBD1. J gave up 0 bases and V 7 bases, and 8 bases lay outside the gene matches. This CDR3 is built from 15 residues. CDR1 is SQVTM, CDR2 ANQGSEA, per germline. CDR3 region: CSASDRASSYNEQFF. CDR3 coding DNA: TGCAGCGCTTCGGACAGGGCGAGCTCCTACAATGAGCAGTTCTTC.

This clonotype has a count of ten or more. The rearrangement links TRBV7-4 to TRBJ1-1, with a possible D match to TRBD1 (6 bases). CDR1 is SGHVT and CDR2 is SQSDAQ in the germline V gene. The CDR3 runs to 15 residues. The V end was cut by 4 bases, the J end by 6 bases, with 18 bases between. The CDR3 DNA reads as TGTGCCAGCAGCTCAGATAGGACAGAAATGGCTGAAGCTTTCTTT. The encoded protein is CASSSDRTEMAEAFF. Filled out from reference TRBV7-4 and TRBJ1-1, the complete variable domain reads GAGVSQSPRYKVAKRGRDVALRCDSISGHVTLYWYRQTLGQGSEVLTYSQSDAQRDKSGRPSGRFSAERPERSVSTLKIQRTEQGDSAVYLCASSSDRTEMAEAFFGQGTRLTVV.

This chain uses TRBV7-9 with TRBJ2-1; D is ambiguous. Germline CDR1 is SEHNR and CDR2 is FQNEAQ (reference sequence). V was clipped by 1 base and J by 7 bases, with 17 bases between them. The CDR3 runs to 16 residues. The CDR3 bases are TGTGCCAGCAGCTTAGACCGGACCCACAAAGGAAATGAGCAGTTCTTC. Translating it yields CASSLDRTHKGNEQFF.

Only a few counts were recorded for this clonotype. This rearrangement joins TRBV19 to TRBJ2-2; maybe TRBD2 (5 bases). This CDR3 region has 14 residues. Looked up from germline, CDR1 is LNHDA and CDR2 is SQIVND (reference sequence). The ends were cut back, 3 bases at V and 7 bases at J, with 12 bases in the middle. DNA for the CDR3: TGTGCCAGTAGTATCTCCGGCAGCGGCGGGGAGCTGTTTTTT. Translating gives CASSISGSGGELFF.

This sequence joins TRBV3-1 and TRBJ2-7, with 7 bases fitting TRBD1. Trimming removed 1 base from V and 7 bases from J; junction bases left unmatched: 4. Germline V gives CDR1 LGHDT, CDR2 YNNKEL (reference sequence). The CDR3 is made up of 13 amino acids. CDR3 residues: CASSQVDRTEQYF. CDR3 coding DNA: TGTGCCAGCAGCCAAGTGGACAGGACTGAGCAGTACTTC.

This clonotype showed up just a few times. The CDR3 nucleotides read TGTGCCAGCAGCTTGGCTTCGAACAGGCCAGATACGCAGTATTTT. It translates to CASSLASNRPDTQYF. The V call is TRBV5-6, the J call TRBJ2-3; possibly TRBD1 for D (5 bases). From germline, CDR1 is SGHDT and CDR2 YYEEEE. The CDR3 is 15 residues long. V was pared by 0 bases and J by 4 bases, with 12 bases between.

The V and J genes are TRBV27 and TRBJ2-1; a weak D match, TRBD2 (6 bases). This CDR3 is built from 14 residues. The germline V gene encodes CDR1 MNHEY and CDR2 SMNVEV (reference sequence). Between the trimmed V and J ends, which lost 3 bases and 9 bases, there was a span of 15 bases. The CDR3, as DNA: TGTGCCAGCAGTTTCTGGGACTCTGTAGGTGAGCAGTTCTTC. Protein product: CASSFWDSVGEQFF.

The chain couples TRBV12-3 or TRBV12-4 to TRBJ2-2, with D unclear. The germline V and J ends were trimmed by 3 bases and 1 base, with 12 bases remaining between them. The CDR3 consists of 16 residues. The CDR3 sequence is CASSFILGKNTGELFF. Here the CDR3 DNA reads TGTGCCAGCAGTTTTATCCTTGGCAAGAACACCGGGGAGCTGTTTTTT.

This chain links TRBV6-1 with TRBJ1-2; 8 bases fit TRBD1. The CDR3 is 14 amino acids. Germline V CDR1 and CDR2: MNHNS, SASEGT. V was clipped by 3 bases and J by 6 bases; unmatched bases: 6. CDR3 sequence: CASSDLGQGDGYTF. The CDR3 region has the DNA TGTGCCAGCAGTGACTTAGGACAGGGTGATGGCTACACCTTC.

This clonotype turned up a few times. This rearrangement joins TRBV6-2 or TRBV6-3 to TRBJ1-5, with TRBD1 as a possible D gene (6 bases). Germline loops: CDR1 MNHEY, CDR2 SVGEGT. Between the trimmed V and J ends, which lost 7 bases and 4 bases, there was a span of 14 bases. This CDR3 spans 14 amino acids. The CDR3 loop reads CASTTVGANQPQHF. The DNA for the CDR3 is TGTGCCAGCACCACAGTGGGGGCAAATCAGCCCCAGCATTTT.

The rearrangement joins TRBV4-2 to TRBJ2-3, with 7 bases identical to TRBD2. CDR1 LGHNA and CDR2 YNFKEQ come from the germline V gene. The CDR3 runs to 15 residues. Trimming took 8 bases from V and 1 from J; bases not matched to a gene: 9. DNA for the CDR3: TGTGCCAGCCAACCTAGCGGATTAGGCACAGATACGCAGTATTTT. Its protein is CASQPSGLGTDTQYF.

This clonotype was picked up a small number of times. The chain combines TRBV20-1 with TRBJ2-1, with TRBD2 as a possible D gene (6 bases). V was pared by 1 base and J by 4 bases, with 17 bases between. This CDR3 is built from 16 residues. Germline CDR1 is DFQATT and CDR2 is SNEGSKA (reference sequence). CDR3 coding DNA: TGCAGTGCTAGAGCCGGGGGAAGTTCGGCTTACAATGAGCAGTTCTTC. Encoded protein: CSARAGGSSAYNEQFF.